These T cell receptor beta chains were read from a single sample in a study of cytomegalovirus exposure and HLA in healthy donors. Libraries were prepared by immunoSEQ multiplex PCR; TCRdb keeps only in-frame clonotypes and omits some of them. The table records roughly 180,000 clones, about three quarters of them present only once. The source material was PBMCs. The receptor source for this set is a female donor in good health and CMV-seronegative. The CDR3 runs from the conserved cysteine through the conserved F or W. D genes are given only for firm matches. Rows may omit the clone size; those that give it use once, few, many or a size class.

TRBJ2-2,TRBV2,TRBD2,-,TGTGCCAGCAGTCTCGGGAGGGGCACCGGGGAGCTGTTTTTT,CASSLGRGTGELFF
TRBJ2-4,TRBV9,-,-,TGTGCCAGCAGCGTAGTCGGGAGAGGGGAAAACATTCAGTACTTC,CASSVVGRGENIQYF
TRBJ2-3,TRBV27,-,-,TGTGCCAGCACTGGGGGCAGGAACACAGATACGCAGTATTTT,CASTGGRNTDTQYF
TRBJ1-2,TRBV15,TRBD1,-,TGTGCCACCAGCAGGGGGACAGGGGGCGTACAGTTTCGGGGCTACACCTTC,CATSRGTGGVQFRGYTF
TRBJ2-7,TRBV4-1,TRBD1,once,TGCGCCAGCAGCCAGCTCCCGGGACAGGGATATTACGAGCAGTACTTC,CASSQLPGQGYYEQYF
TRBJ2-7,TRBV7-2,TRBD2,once,TGTGCCAGCAGCTACACCCGCGGGGCTAGCGGGACCTACGAGCAGTACTTC,CASSYTRGASGTYEQYF
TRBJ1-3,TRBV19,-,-,TGTGCCAGTAGGACTAATCTGGACAGCTCTGGAAACACCATATATTTT,CASRTNLDSSGNTIYF
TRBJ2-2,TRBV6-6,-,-,TGTGCCAGCAGTCAGGGAACCGGGGAGCTGTTTTTT,CASSQGTGELFF
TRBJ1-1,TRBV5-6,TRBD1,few,TGTGCCAGCAGCCAAGGGACAGCTCGCGGGGCCACTGAAGCTTTCTTT,CASSQGTARGATEAFF
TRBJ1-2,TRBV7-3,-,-,TGTGCCAGCAGCTTAACGGGTCGGGCTAACTATGGCTACACCTTC,CASSLTGRANYGYTF
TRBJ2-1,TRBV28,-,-,TGTGCCAGCAGCCCCCCCCCTCACAATGAGCAGTTCTTC,CASSPPPHNEQFF
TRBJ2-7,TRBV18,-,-,TGTGCCAGCTCACCGTCCGTTCAGATCTACGAGCAGTACTTC,CASSPSVQIYEQYF
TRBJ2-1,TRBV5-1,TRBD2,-,TGCGCCAGCAGCTTGGAGGGATTCGGGGGGGCCGGAAATGAGCAGTTCTTC,CASSLEGFGGAGNEQFF
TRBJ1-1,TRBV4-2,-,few,TGTGCCAGCAGCCAAGATATGACACCGGTCCAAGCTTTCTTT,CASSQDMTPVQAFF
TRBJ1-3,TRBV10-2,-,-,TGCGCCAGCAGTGAGTCAGGGGAAGACTCTGGAAACACCATATATTTT,CASSESGEDSGNTIYF
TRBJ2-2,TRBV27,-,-,TGTGCCGCCTCCCTTTCAGGGAACACCGGGGAGCTGTTTTTT,CAASLSGNTGELFF
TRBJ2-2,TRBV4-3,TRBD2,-,TGCGCCAGCAGCCGAAACCCCGCGGGAGGGAACACCGGGGAGCTGTTTTTT,CASSRNPAGGNTGELFF
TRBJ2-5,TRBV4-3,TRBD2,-,TGCGCCAGCAGCCAATATGGACTAGCGGGGGCCGGGGAGACCCAGTACTTC,CASSQYGLAGAGETQYF
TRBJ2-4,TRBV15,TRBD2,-,TGTGCCACCAACCGGGACTATGGCATTCAGTACTTC,CATNRDYGIQYF
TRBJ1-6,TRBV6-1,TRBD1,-,TGTGCCAGCAGGGCTGACAGGGCAGGCTCACCCCTCCACTTT,CASRADRAGSPLHF
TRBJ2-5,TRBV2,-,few,TGTGCCAGCAGTGTGCGGGGAACAGAATTTGAGACCCAGTACTTC,CASSVRGTEFETQYF
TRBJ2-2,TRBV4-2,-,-,TGTGCCAGCAGCCCCCCGGGACTTCCAACCGGGGAGCTGTTTTTT,CASSPPGLPTGELFF
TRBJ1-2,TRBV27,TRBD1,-,TGTGCCAGCAGAGGATCAGGGGGCGCGCGTGGCTACACCTTC,CASRGSGGARGYTF
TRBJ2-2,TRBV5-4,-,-,TGTGCCAGCAGCTGGTCAGGGCCGAACACCGGGGAGCTGTTTTTT,CASSWSGPNTGELFF
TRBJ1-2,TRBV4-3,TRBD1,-,TGCGCCAGCAGCCAAGAGGAAACCTGGACAGGGAAACTAATTAACTATGGCTACACCTTC,CASSQEETWTGKLINYGYTF
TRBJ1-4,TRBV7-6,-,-,TGTGCCAGCAGCTTAAACAGGGTGAATGAAAAACTGTTTTTT,CASSLNRVNEKLFF
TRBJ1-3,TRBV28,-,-,TGTGCCAGCAGTTTATCAGGGTCGCGAAACACCATATATTTT,CASSLSGSRNTIYF
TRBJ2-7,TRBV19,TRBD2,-,TGTGCCAGTAGCTATGGTGGGACTAGCGGGATCTACGAGCAGTACTTC,CASSYGGTSGIYEQYF
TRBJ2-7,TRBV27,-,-,TGTGCCAGCAGTTTAGCGGGAATTCTCTACGAGCAGTACTTC,CASSLAGILYEQYF
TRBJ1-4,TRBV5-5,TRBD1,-,TGTGCCAGCAGCTCCGGGACAGGGTATGAAAAACTGTTTTTT,CASSSGTGYEKLFF
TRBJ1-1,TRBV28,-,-,TGTGCCAGCAGAATACGGACTGAAGCTTTCTTT,CASRIRTEAFF
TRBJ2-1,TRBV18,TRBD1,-,TGTGCCAGCTCACCGCCCGGGACAGGGCGTCCCAATGAGCAGTTCTTC,CASSPPGTGRPNEQFF
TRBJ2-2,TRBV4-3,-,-,TGCGCCAGCAGCCAAGAACAGGGCTATAGGGAGCTGTTTTTT,CASSQEQGYRELFF
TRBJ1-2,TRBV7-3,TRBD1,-,TGTGCCAGCAGCTACCACGGGACAGCTAACTATGGCTACACCTTC,CASSYHGTANYGYTF
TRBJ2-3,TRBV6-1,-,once,TGTGCCAGCAGTGATTTGACAGGCCTGAGCACAGATACGCAGTATTTT,CASSDLTGLSTDTQYF
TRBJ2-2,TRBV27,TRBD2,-,TGTGCCAGCAGTTTCGTCACTAGCGGGAGTACCGGGGAGCTGTTTTTT,CASSFVTSGSTGELFF
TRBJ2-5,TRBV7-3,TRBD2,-,TGTGCCAGCAGCCAGTATGCTAGCGGGGTTTCACAGACCCAGTACTTC,CASSQYASGVSQTQYF
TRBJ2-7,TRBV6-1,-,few,TGTGCCAGCAGTGATGACGGGGGGCCCTCCTACGAGCAGTACTTC,CASSDDGGPSYEQYF
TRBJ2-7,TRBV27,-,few,-,CASSVRARDGEQYF
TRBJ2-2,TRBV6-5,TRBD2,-,TGTGCCAGCAGTCCCGGGACTAGCGGGGTGGAGCTGTTTTTT,CASSPGTSGVELFF
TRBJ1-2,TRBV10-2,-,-,TGCGCCAGCAGCCCAGAGGCCCCTTATGGCTACACCTTC,CASSPEAPYGYTF
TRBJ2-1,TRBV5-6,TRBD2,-,TGTGCCAGCAGCTTGCGGGGGGCCTACAATGAGCAGTTCTTC,CASSLRGAYNEQFF
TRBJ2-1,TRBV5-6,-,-,TGTGCCAGCAGCTTGGGGGGGGTACATGAGCAGTTCTTC,CASSLGGVHEQFF
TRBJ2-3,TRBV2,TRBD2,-,TGTGCCAGCAGTGTAACTAGCGGGGGCTCAGATACGCAGTATTTT,CASSVTSGGSDTQYF
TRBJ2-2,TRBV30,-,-,TGTGCCTGGAGTCGGAGCGCCGGGGAGCTGTTTTTT,CAWSRSAGELFF
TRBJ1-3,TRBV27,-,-,TGTGCCAGCAGTCTGACCTTTCCGTGGAGCTCTGGAAACACCATATATTTT,CASSLTFPWSSGNTIYF
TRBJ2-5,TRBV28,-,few,TGTGCCAGCAGTGTAACCGGGACTGGAGAAAGAGTGGCCCAGTACTTC,CASSVTGTGERVAQYF
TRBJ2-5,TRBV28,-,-,TGTGCCACCCACGTCAGTACAGGGAGTTCGACCCAGTACTTC,CATHVSTGSSTQYF
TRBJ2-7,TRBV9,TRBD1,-,TGTGCCAGCAGCGGCGACAGGGAGCGGTACGAGCAGTACTTC,CASSGDRERYEQYF
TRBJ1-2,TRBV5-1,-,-,TGCGCCAGCAGCTGGACAGTTGGACGAAACTATGGCTACACCTTC,CASSWTVGRNYGYTF
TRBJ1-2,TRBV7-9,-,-,TGTGCCAGCTCGCGGGTTTACTATGGCTACACCTTC,CASSRVYYGYTF
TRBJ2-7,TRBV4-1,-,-,TGCGCCAGCAGCCAACAGTACTCCTACGAGCAGTACTTC,CASSQQYSYEQYF
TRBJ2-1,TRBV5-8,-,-,TGTGCCAGCAGATTGCTGAGGGATGAGCAGTTCTTC,CASRLLRDEQFF
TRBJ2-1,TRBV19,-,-,TGTGCCAGTAGTATTGGAAGGAGTACCACTAAGCAGTTCTTC,CASSIGRSTTKQFF